These 15 T cell receptor beta chains came from one sample sequenced in a study of human T cells and chemical hapten exposure. Time point described: pre-sensitization, week 0. Treatment reported: therapeutic diphenylcyclopropenone sensitization with weekly scalp DPC. Each CDR3 protein gets one entry after TCRdb re-called the RACE reads with MiXCR. The sample consists of 80,000 to 100,000 distinct CDR3 sequences, about a tenth of them appearing once. The sequences come from whole blood, collected in connection with sensitization to the hapten diphenylcyclopropenone (DPC). The origin of the receptors is a woman aged 60-70 years with alopecia areata. Some clones in this sample may be carry-over from other donors' samples.

This clonotype was recorded many times. This rearrangement joins TRBV12-5 to TRBJ2-5; possibly TRBD2 for D (6 bases). V was clipped by 5 bases and J by 4 bases, with 20 bases between them. The CDR3 has 16 residues. Germline V gene sequence: CDR1 LGHNT, CDR2 FRNRAP. The DNA of the CDR3 is TGTGCTAGTGGTCCTGGGGTATGGGGGGAGGCAGAGACCCAGTACTTC. It encodes CASGPGVWGEAETQYF.

This chain joins TRBV20-1 and TRBJ2-2; D not resolved. Germline V gives CDR1 DFQATT, CDR2 SNEGSKA (reference sequence). This CDR3 is 15 amino acids long. Trimming took 0 bases from V and 7 from J, leaving 15 bases between them. The CDR3 DNA reads as TGCAGTGCTAGAGATCGCCCCCAGGTCAACGGGGAGCTGTTTTTT. Protein product: CSARDRPQVNGELFF.

This clonotype has more than one count but fewer than ten. The chain has TRBV18 and TRBJ2-1; 15 bases are shared with TRBD2. V was pared by 3 bases and J by 3 bases, with 18 bases of the junction left unmatched. Germline values: CDR1 KGHSH, CDR2 LQKENI. The CDR3 is 22 residues long. The CDR3: CASSPDPHWTSGGALLYNEQFF. CDR3 bases: TGTGCCAGCTCACCCGATCCTCATTGGACTAGCGGGGGGGCCCTTCTCTACAATGAGCAGTTCTTC.

This clonotype has a handful of counts. The chain has TRBV7-2 and TRBJ2-4; a possible D gene is TRBD2 (7 bases). The length of the CDR3 is 16 residues. The germline CDR1 and CDR2 sequences are SGHTA and FQGNSA. Trimming shortened V by 0 bases and J by 8 bases, and 17 bases separated the two germline ends. The CDR3 DNA is TGTGCCAGCAGCTTAGCGGTGTCGGGGGGCTGGGACATTCAGTACTTC. It encodes CASSLAVSGGWDIQYF. The variable domain in full, with the rest retrieved from reference TRBV7-2 and TRBJ2-4, is GAGVSQSPSNKVTEKGKDVELRCDPISGHTALYWYRQSLGQGLEFLIYFQGNSAPDKSGLPSDRFSAERTGGSVSTLTIQRTQQEDSAVYLCASSLAVSGGWDIQYFGAGTRLSVL.

This chain connects TRBV5-6 to TRBJ2-3; 11 bases are shared with TRBD2. Per germline, CDR1 SGHDT and CDR2 YYEEEE. With 0 bases clipped from V and 6 bases from J, the junction kept 21 bases outside the gene matches. CDR3 length: 21 amino acids. The CDR3 nucleotides read TGTGCCAGCAGCTTGGATAGCGGGGGGGCCGAGGACCCAAAGTTGATGGATACGCAGTATTTT. It yields the protein CASSLDSGGAEDPKLMDTQYF.

The DNA for the CDR3 is TGCAGCGTTTGGTGGTACAGGGCCACTGAAGCTTTCTTT. Its translation is CSVWWYRATEAFF. This rearrangement joins TRBV29-1 to TRBJ1-1; D might be TRBD1 (6 bases). This CDR3 has 13 amino acids. The germline CDR1 and CDR2 sequences are SQVTM and ANQGSEA. V shed 5 bases and J shed 4 bases, with 14 bases lying between them.

This clonotype has ten or more counts. The gene calls are TRBV5-1 and TRBJ2-5; no clear D. The CDR3 extends over 17 amino acids. Between the trimmed V and J ends, which lost 1 base and 2 bases, there was a span of 18 bases. Germline CDR1 reads SGHRS; CDR2 reads YFSETQ. In nucleotides, the CDR3 is TGCGCCAGCAGCTTGAACCCCCCACGGAGTTCTCAAGAGACCCAGTACTTC. Amino acids: CASSLNPPRSSQETQYF.

With respect to this clonotype: A read error may explain this, as a much larger clone is one base away. Since the CDR3 does not end with the conserved phenylalanine or tryptophan, this likely comes from a read error. The chain recombines TRBV7-6 with TRBJ2-3, with unresolved D. The CDR3 covers 16 residues. V dropped 1 base and J dropped 0 bases, with 11 bases sitting between them. Germline V CDR1 and CDR2: SGHVS, FNYEAQ. The CDR3 coding sequence is TGTGCCAGCAGCTTAGGACACTCCCTTAGCACAGATACGCAGTATCTT. This translates into CASSLGHSLSTDTQYL.

There are many counts of this clonotype. This chain links TRBV12-3 or TRBV12-4 with TRBJ2-3, with 10 bases identical to TRBD1. V lost 5 bases to trimming and J lost 3 bases; unmatched junction nucleotides: 17. This CDR3 spans 19 amino acids. This CDR3 reads CASSGRRTGGSPTTDTQYF. DNA of the CDR3: TGTGCCAGCAGTGGCCGTAGGACAGGGGGATCTCCAACGACAGATACGCAGTATTTT.

The J gene is TRBJ2-1, the V gene TRBV7-9, with 9 bases matching TRBD2. Germline V lookup: CDR1 SEHNR, CDR2 FQNEAQ (reference sequence). V lost 3 bases to trimming and J lost 6 bases; unmatched junction nucleotides: 9. The CDR3 has 16 residues. CDR3: CASSFPAGGQVNEQFF. CDR3 coding DNA: TGTGCCAGCAGCTTTCCGGCGGGGGGGCAGGTCAATGAGCAGTTCTTC.

CDR3 nucleotides: TGTGCCAGCAGCTTAACGGTGGCGAGTGAAGCTTTCTTT. Amino acid sequence: CASSLTVASEAFF. The V and J genes are TRBV7-9 and TRBJ1-1; D call uncertain. Germline V gives CDR1 SEHNR, CDR2 FQNEAQ (reference sequence). V was pared by 2 bases and J by 7 bases, with 11 bases between. This CDR3 region has 13 residues.

This clonotype was counted a few times. The V gene is TRBV20-1, the J gene TRBJ1-4; tentative D call: TRBD1 (5 bases). Deletions cut 1 base from V and 7 bases from J, with 13 bases between. The CDR3 consists of 14 residues. Germline V gives CDR1 DFQATT, CDR2 SNEGSKA (reference sequence). The CDR3 is CSARVPGLGEKLFF. As DNA, the CDR3 is TGCAGTGCTAGAGTTCCGGGGCTGGGTGAAAAACTGTTTTTT.

This clonotype has at least ten counts. The CDR3 coding sequence is TGCAGTGCTAGAGATCACAAGGGAACTAATGAAAAACTGTTTTTT. It yields the protein CSARDHKGTNEKLFF. The rearrangement joins TRBV20-1 to TRBJ1-4; D gene ambiguous. V lost 0 bases and J lost 1, with 9 bases in between. The germline CDR1 and CDR2 sequences are DFQATT and SNEGSKA (reference sequence). The CDR3 contains 15 residues.

Only a few counts were recorded for this clonotype. The CDR3: CAWSRDRAIANYGYTF. The CDR3, as DNA: TGTGCCTGGAGCCGCGACAGGGCGATTGCTAACTATGGCTACACCTTC. V and J are TRBV30 and TRBJ1-2, with 7 bases identical to TRBD1. Trimming cost V 3 bases and J 0 bases; bases outside gene matches: 10. In germline, CDR1 is GTSNPN, CDR2 SVGIG (reference sequence). The CDR3 loop spans 16 amino acids.

The sample holds many counts of this clonotype. DNA of the CDR3: TGTGCCAGCGGACAGTTGTATAGCAATCAGCCCCAGCATTTT. This sequence encodes CASGQLYSNQPQHF. This chain uses TRBV2 with TRBJ1-5, with D possibly being TRBD1 (6 bases). This CDR3 comprises 14 residues. V lost 8 bases and J 0 bases, leaving 11 bases between the germline ends. CDR1 and CDR2 (germline): SNHLY, FYNNEI.